Listed below are T cell receptor beta chains from one sample, sequenced in a study of cytomegalovirus exposure and HLA in healthy donors. Profiling relied on immunoSEQ multiplex PCR, and the TCRdb table lists in-frame clones only, not all of them. The sample yields some 130,000 clones, around 72% seen once. Material: PBMCs. These receptors were obtained from a human donor in good health. Each CDR3 is given with its conserved first and last residue. Each record gives: clone size, V gene, J gene, CDR3 protein. The size entry is marked missing in some rows and otherwise reads once, few, many or a size class.

clone_size: -; v_call: TRBV7-2; j_call: TRBJ2-5; cdr3_aa: CASSLVTQVQYF
clone_size: -; v_call: TRBV4-1; j_call: TRBJ2-6; cdr3_aa: CASSFTPGQGPSGANVLTF
clone_size: -; v_call: TRBV7-6; j_call: TRBJ1-4; cdr3_aa: CASSLASGLLREKLFF
clone_size: few; v_call: TRBV4-1; j_call: TRBJ1-2; cdr3_aa: CASSQPGQGQGYTF
clone_size: -; v_call: TRBV11-2; j_call: TRBJ2-1; cdr3_aa: CASSLEGLAGLGYNEQFF
clone_size: few; v_call: TRBV4-3; j_call: TRBJ2-2; cdr3_aa: CASSASAGTTAGELFF
clone_size: -; v_call: TRBV7-9; j_call: TRBJ2-1; cdr3_aa: CASSSPPGGSDSYNEQFF
clone_size: few; v_call: TRBV19; j_call: TRBJ2-5; cdr3_aa: CASSWAPRETQYF
clone_size: -; v_call: TRBV5-1; j_call: TRBJ2-4; cdr3_aa: CASSLDGGRGNIQYF
clone_size: -; v_call: TRBV6-5; j_call: TRBJ1-2; cdr3_aa: CASRGGRPLNYGYTF
clone_size: -; v_call: TRBV28; j_call: TRBJ2-1; cdr3_aa: CASGVLAVSSYNEQFF
clone_size: -; v_call: TRBV16; j_call: TRBJ2-6; cdr3_aa: CASSELTGASSGANVLTF
clone_size: -; v_call: TRBV2; j_call: TRBJ2-2; cdr3_aa: CASSIIRELFF
clone_size: -; v_call: TRBV5-4; j_call: TRBJ1-1; cdr3_aa: CASSPTGDTEAFF
clone_size: -; v_call: TRBV2; j_call: TRBJ2-1; cdr3_aa: CASTPPGVDRRQEQFF
clone_size: -; v_call: TRBV29-1; j_call: TRBJ2-1; cdr3_aa: CSVGGSGAYNEQFF
clone_size: -; v_call: TRBV4-1; j_call: TRBJ2-7; cdr3_aa: CASSRLQGAPYEQYF
clone_size: once; v_call: TRBV9; j_call: TRBJ1-2; cdr3_aa: CASSLDSNYGYTF
clone_size: -; v_call: TRBV7-6; j_call: TRBJ2-5; cdr3_aa: CASSLVKVRDRKRQETQYF
clone_size: -; v_call: TRBV5-4; j_call: TRBJ2-1; cdr3_aa: CASSTPSGGHNEQFF
clone_size: -; v_call: TRBV9; j_call: TRBJ2-3; cdr3_aa: CASSSPSARLAGGRSTDTQYF
clone_size: -; v_call: TRBV30; j_call: TRBJ2-5; cdr3_aa: CAWTRARETQYF
clone_size: -; v_call: TRBV7-2; j_call: TRBJ1-6; cdr3_aa: CASSLGRGSPLHF
clone_size: once; v_call: TRBV7-9; j_call: TRBJ2-2; cdr3_aa: CASRARGENTGELFF
clone_size: few; v_call: TRBV28; j_call: TRBJ2-3; cdr3_aa: CASSPIKGPAREEDTQYF
clone_size: -; v_call: TRBV9; j_call: TRBJ2-1; cdr3_aa: CASSVVTSGRYEQFF
clone_size: few; v_call: TRBV27; j_call: TRBJ1-6; cdr3_aa: CASSLAPGGSDNSPLHF
clone_size: few; v_call: TRBV18; j_call: TRBJ2-5; cdr3_aa: CASSTLAGYETQYF
clone_size: few; v_call: TRBV6-5; j_call: TRBJ2-5; cdr3_aa: CASSYFAGGNQETQYF
clone_size: once; v_call: TRBV30; j_call: TRBJ2-5; cdr3_aa: CAWSAFSAQYF
clone_size: -; v_call: TRBV4-2; j_call: TRBJ1-2; cdr3_aa: CASSQDGAGTDYGYTF
clone_size: -; v_call: TRBV6-1; j_call: TRBJ2-7; cdr3_aa: CASRETFTSYEQYF
clone_size: few; v_call: TRBV4-1; j_call: TRBJ1-1; cdr3_aa: CASSQDQGQGTEAFF
clone_size: -; v_call: TRBV11-2; j_call: TRBJ2-1; cdr3_aa: CASSQAGTLNEQFF
clone_size: -; v_call: TRBV10-3; j_call: TRBJ2-1; cdr3_aa: CAITGSGGLQEQFF
clone_size: -; v_call: TRBV2; j_call: TRBJ1-1; cdr3_aa: CASSEYSEAFF
clone_size: once; v_call: TRBV7-2; j_call: TRBJ2-7; cdr3_aa: CASSFRQLYEQYF
clone_size: few; v_call: TRBV6-1; j_call: TRBJ1-2; cdr3_aa: CASSNGGGYSGYTF